This TCR beta chain was documented in a study of CD8 T cells in Susac syndrome. After extraction with the RNeasy kit, about 0.5 to 1 ug of the RNA was reverse transcribed using random hexamers. Each CDR3 protein gets one entry after TCRdb re-called the immunoSEQ multiplex PCR reads with MiXCR. In the table there are about 120,000 distinct CDR3 sequences, less than 95% of which are singletons. J lost 1 base, V lost 3 bases, and 5 bases had no gene match. Germline assignment: CDR1 DFQATT and CDR2 SNEGSKA (reference sequence). The CDR3 loop spans 14 amino acids. The specimen sequenced was CD8+ T cells from PBMCs. The clonotype was recovered from a human donor in good health. The rearrangement joins TRBV20-1 to TRBJ2-5; 7 nucleotides align to TRBD2. The CDR3 coding sequence is TGCAGTGCTAGTCCCCCTAGCGGCCAAGAGACCCAGTACTTC. This sequence encodes CSASPPSGQETQYF.